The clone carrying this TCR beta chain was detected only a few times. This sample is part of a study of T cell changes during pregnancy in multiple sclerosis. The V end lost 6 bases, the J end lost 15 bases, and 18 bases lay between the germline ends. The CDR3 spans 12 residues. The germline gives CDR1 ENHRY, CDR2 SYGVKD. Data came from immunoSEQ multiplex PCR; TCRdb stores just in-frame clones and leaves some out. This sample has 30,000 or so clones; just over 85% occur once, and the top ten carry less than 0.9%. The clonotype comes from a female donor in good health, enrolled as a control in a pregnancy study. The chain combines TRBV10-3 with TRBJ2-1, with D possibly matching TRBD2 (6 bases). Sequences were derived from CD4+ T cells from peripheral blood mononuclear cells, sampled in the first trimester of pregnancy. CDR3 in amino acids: CAISTGATSSFF. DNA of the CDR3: TGTGCCATCAGCACCGGAGCGACTAGTTCGTTCTTC.